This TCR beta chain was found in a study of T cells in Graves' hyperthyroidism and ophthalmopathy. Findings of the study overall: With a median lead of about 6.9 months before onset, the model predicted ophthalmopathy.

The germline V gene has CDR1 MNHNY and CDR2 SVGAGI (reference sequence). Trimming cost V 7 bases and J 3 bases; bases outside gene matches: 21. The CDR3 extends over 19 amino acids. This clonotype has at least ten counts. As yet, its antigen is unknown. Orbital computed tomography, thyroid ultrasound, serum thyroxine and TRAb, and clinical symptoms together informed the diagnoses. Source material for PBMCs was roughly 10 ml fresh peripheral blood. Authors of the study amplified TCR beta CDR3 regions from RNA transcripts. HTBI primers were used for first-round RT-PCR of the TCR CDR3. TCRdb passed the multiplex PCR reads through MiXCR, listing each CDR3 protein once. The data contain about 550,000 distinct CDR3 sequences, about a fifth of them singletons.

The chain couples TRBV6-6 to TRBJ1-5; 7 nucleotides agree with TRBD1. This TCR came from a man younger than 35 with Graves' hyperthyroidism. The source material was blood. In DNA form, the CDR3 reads TGTGCCAGCACCTCATTAGGATGGGGACAGACACATTTCAATCAGCCCCAGCATTTT. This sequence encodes CASTSLGWGQTHFNQPQHF.